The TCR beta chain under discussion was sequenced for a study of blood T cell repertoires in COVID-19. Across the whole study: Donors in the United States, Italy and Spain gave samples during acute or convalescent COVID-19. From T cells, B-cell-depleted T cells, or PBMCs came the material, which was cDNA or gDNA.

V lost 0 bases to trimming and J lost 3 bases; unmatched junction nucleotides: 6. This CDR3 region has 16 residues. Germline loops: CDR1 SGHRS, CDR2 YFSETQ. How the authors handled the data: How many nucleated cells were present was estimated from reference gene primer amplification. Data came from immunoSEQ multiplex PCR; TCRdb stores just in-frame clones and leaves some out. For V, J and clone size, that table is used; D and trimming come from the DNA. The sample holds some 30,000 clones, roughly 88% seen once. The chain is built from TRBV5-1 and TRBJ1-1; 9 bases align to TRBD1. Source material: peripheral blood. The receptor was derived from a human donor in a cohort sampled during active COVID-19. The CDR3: CASSLAIRTGDTEAFF. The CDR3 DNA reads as TGCGCCAGCAGCTTGGCGATCCGGACAGGGGACACTGAAGCTTTCTTT. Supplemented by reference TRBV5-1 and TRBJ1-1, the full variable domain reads KAGVTQTPRYLIKTRGQQVTLSCSPISGHRSVSWYQQTPGQGLQFLFEYFSETQRNKGNFPGRFSGRQFSNSRSEMNVSTLELGDSALYLCASSLAIRTGDTEAFFGQGTRLTVV.